This T cell receptor (beta chain) was sequenced for a study of blood T cells in healthy people across ages. Through a sample-barcoded 5' primer and a J-beta primer mix, a second PCR was run for roughly 6 to 11 cycles. From the 5' RACE reads, TCRdb called clonotypes with MiXCR, one entry per CDR3 protein. The table has approximately 1.5 million distinct CDR3 sequences, 30% to 40% seen once. Isolating PBMCs gave at least 6.5 million of these cells per sample. This clonotype has just a few counts. Material: blood. This TCR was sampled from a woman aged 30 to 39 in good health.

The DNA for the CDR3 is TGTGCCAGCAGTTGGGGCTTTGAAGCTTTCTTT. This codes for CASSWGFEAFF. The chain carries TRBV12-3 or TRBV12-4 and TRBJ1-1; tentatively, D is TRBD1 (5 bases). Trimming removed 4 bases from V and 7 bases from J, with 7 bases in between. The CDR3 totals 11 residues.